The clone carrying this T cell receptor (beta chain) was observed a single time. Its target is unknown. Libraries were prepared by immunoSEQ multiplex PCR; TCRdb keeps only in-frame clonotypes and omits some of them. The sample lists 300,000 to 400,000 clones, 85% to 90% seen once, with 5.5% in the top ten. The data belong to a study of Ad26.COV2.S vaccination and SARS-CoV-2 variants. Study-wide context: The study gave Ad26.COV2.S intramuscularly, once or twice 56 days apart. Study-wide points: Breadth, reportedly substantial, characterized the spike-specific CD8+ and CD4+ T cell responses after vaccination. People who got the vaccine or the placebo had similar non-spike TCR breadth.

Treatment reported: approximately 18 received Ad26.COV2.S at low or high dose, single or two shots; several received placebo; per-sample allocation not given. The samples date from day 63 after the first vaccine or placebo injection. This vaccine is an Ad26 vector that expresses the Wuhan-strain SARS-CoV-2 spike. Trimming removed 2 bases from V and 3 bases from J, with 10 bases in between. This CDR3 spans 15 amino acids. The germline V gene has CDR1 KGHSH and CDR2 LQKENI. The TCR was taken from a person aged 18-65 years who received the Ad26.COV2.S COVID-19 vaccine or a placebo. The input for sequencing was peripheral blood, taken in a trial of Ad26.COV2.S vaccine versus placebo. This rearrangement joins TRBV18 to TRBJ2-2; D possibly corresponds to TRBD1 (6 bases). CDR3 sequence reads: CASSPWAGDTGELFF. CDR3 bases: TGTGCCAGCTCACCATGGGCAGGGGACACCGGGGAGCTGTTTTTT. The full variable domain, rest sourced from reference TRBV18 and TRBJ2-2, is NAGVMQNPRHLVRRRGQEARLRCSPMKGHSHVYWYRQLPEEGLKFMVYLQKENIIDESGMPKERFSAEFPKEGPSILRIQQVVRGDSAAYFCASSPWAGDTGELFFGEGSRLTVL.